This TCR beta chain was identified during a study of identical twins. With 1 base removed from V and 4 bases from J, the gap between germline ends came to 8 bases. The CDR3 is made up of 14 amino acids. Germline V lookup: CDR1 SGHVS, CDR2 FNYEAQ. TCRdb used MiXCR to reprocess the 5' RACE reads, holding one entry per CDR3 protein. The sample has 400,000 to 550,000 distinct CDR3 sequences, roughly a fifth seen once. As for this clonotype: Its antigen is not identified.

Whole-study findings and limits: Alpha sequences out of frame and shared by twins had excess low generation probability.

Every donor was a healthy Caucasian. This sample also belongs to another study, concerning T cells expressing NK-cell markers. This second study notes: Sorted CD3+CD56-NKG2C+, CD3+CD56+NKG2C+ and CD3+CD56+NKG2C- T cells supplied the TCR beta repertoires. Within the sequenced cohort of eight donors, seven exhibited HCMV seropositivity and one was seronegative.

The rearrangement links TRBV7-6 to TRBJ1-3; D is perhaps TRBD1 (5 bases). This sequence was found in a young woman in good health. The sample was CD4+ T cells sorted from blood. The chain's CDR3 is CASSLEGVGNTIYF. CDR3 nucleotide sequence: TGTGCCAGCAGCTTAGAAGGGGTCGGAAACACCATATATTTT.